This TCR beta chain derives from a study of regulatory T cells in long-lasting Graves disease (dated by TCRdb to the early 2020s). Background on the whole study: Persistent Graves' disease was defined as persistently positive TSH receptor autoantibodies together with antithyroid drug treatment for over 5 years. Peripheral blood TCR sequencing and RNA sequencing compared persistent Graves' disease patients with newly diagnosed Graves' disease patients. The study was conducted in China and was registered as a clinical trial. A total of around 35 samples underwent TCR sequencing, from roughly 13 patients with persistent Graves' disease and 20 or so patients with newly diagnosed Graves' disease. On average, persistent Graves' disease patients in the clinical cohort had been on antithyroid drugs for about 9.7 years. What the research found in general, with its limitations: Persistent Graves' disease patients showed lower TCR Shannon entropy and fewer highly expanded clones than newly diagnosed patients, suggesting clonal expansion. The authors acknowledged the small sample size as a limitation that may reduce accuracy. Peripheral blood alone was examined, since thyroid tissue, which constituted the primary lesion, could not be accessed. Preferential use of TRBV28, TRBJ1-2 and TRBJ2-5 was observed in persistent disease, whereas TRBV20-1 and TRBJ2-1 were favored in newly diagnosed disease. More public clonotypes were shared among persistent patients (under 3,000) than among newly diagnosed patients (approximately 930). Only the TCR beta chain was sequenced and analyzed.

This clonotype was observed at least ten times. This clone's antigen is unknown. Base-call qualities are not available, and no considerably larger clone is one nucleotide away. The sample's time point label is to be understood as: persistent/refractory GD, antithyroid drugs over 5 years with positive TRAb. For both TCR sequencing and RNA sequencing, RNA was extracted from PBMCs in TRIzol. The diagnosis of Graves' disease was made according to American Thyroid Association guidelines. The patients came from an endocrinology department in Xi'an, China. From each patient, nine milliliters of peripheral blood was collected into an EDTA anticoagulant tube. Ficoll Paque Plus density gradient separation was used to isolate PBMCs, and no further T cell sorting was performed. An Agilent 2100 Bioanalyzer and agarose gel were used to check RNA quality, and a NanoDrop 2000 was used to measure RNA concentration.

Including cysteine and phenylalanine, the CDR3 has 14 amino acids. CDR3 DNA only is kept here, 42 bases in frame from base 1. The trim is 9 bases for V and 0 bases for J, with a gap of 15 bases between the germline ends. The CDR1 and CDR2 encoded by the germline V gene are MDHEN and SYDVKM. Libraries were prepared through multiplex PCR. TCRdb lists the instrument as Illumina HiSeq 4000. iRepertoire HTBI primers and Arm-PCR amplification of CDR3 regions were used to construct TCR beta libraries. PCR products were gel purified before sequencing. The published analysis was carried out like this. A total of fewer than 65 TRBV and 14 TRBJ segments were identified across samples and were used for gene usage analysis of CDR3 amino acid clonotypes. COPE and FqMerger were used to merge the filtered high-quality paired reads into contigs. Contigs were aligned with BLAST to IMGT TRBV, TRBD and TRBJ reference genes, and CDR3 was defined per IMGT. Highly expanded clones were defined as clonotypes with a frequency above 0.1%. Repertoire diversity was measured by Shannon entropy, and V-J evenness by the Gini coefficient. Public clonotypes were defined as clonotypes shared by more than one individual. The public sequencing data were trimmed at Q25 with fastp and processed into clonotypes with MiXCR by TCRdb, which kept only in-frame beta chains. For every CDR3 protein sequence, its rows merge into one entry that carries the most common genes and DNA. TCRdb, not the authors, supplied the V and J calls. In this sample the table shows 390,000 or so distinct CDR3 sequences, less than 30% of which occur a single time. The leading ten clones occupy around 30% of the sample.

This clonotype originated in a woman aged 40 to 50 with Graves disease. Donor details come from another sample of the same person, matched by shared clones. The V and J genes are TRBV28 and TRBJ2-7, with the D assignment possibly TRBD1 or TRBD2, given 5 matching bases for each. Sequenced here: peripheral blood mononuclear cells (PBMCs), sampled when the disease was refractory, from a patient treated with antithyroid drugs. CDR3 loop: CASSVGTYSYEQYF. In nucleotide form, the sequence is TGTGCCAGTTCCGTCGGGACCTACTCCTACGAGCAGTACTTC. Reference TRBV28 and TRBJ2-7 genes cover what lies past the CDR3, so the full variable domain is DVKVTQSSRYLVKRTGEKVFLECVQDMDHENMFWYRQDPGLGLRLIYFSYDVKMKEKGDIPEGYSVSREKKERFSLILESASTNQTSMYLCASSVGTYSYEQYFGPGTRLTVT.